A selection of T cell receptor beta chains follows, all from one sample in a study of blood T cell repertoires in COVID-19. Here immunoSEQ multiplex PCR was the method, and the copy in TCRdb shows in-frame clones only, minus some. The sample shows 350,000 to 400,000 clones, approximately 86% of them seen only once. Material for sequencing was peripheral blood. The receptors originated from a woman aged 60-75 years with COVID-19, enrolled during active disease. The CDR3 runs from the conserved cysteine through the conserved F or W. A D gene is named only where the DNA matches it firmly. Size is omitted from some rows. Given values are once, few, many or a class for expanded clones.

CASSFLGGGGYEQYF TGTGCCAGCAGCTTTCTAGGAGGGGGCGGGTACGAGCAGTACTTC - TRBV7-3 - TRBJ2-7
CASSFYHRGLTAGEQFF TGTGCCAGCAGCTTCTACCACAGGGGGCTGACCGCCGGTGAGCAGTTCTTC - TRBV9 TRBD1 TRBJ2-1
CASSQVPSGSYEQYF TGTGCCAGCAGCCAAGTTCCTAGCGGCTCCTACGAGCAGTACTTC - TRBV3-1/TRBV3-2 TRBD2 TRBJ2-7
CSASTSETQYF TGCAGTGCCTCGACTAGTGAGACCCAGTACTTC - TRBV20-1 - TRBJ2-5
CASSPQGEVETQYF TGTGCCAGCAGCCCCCAGGGGGAGGTGGAGACCCAGTACTTC - TRBV9 - TRBJ2-5
CASSVNIRGTEAFF TGCGCCAGCAGTGTAAACATTAGGGGCACTGAAGCTTTCTTT few TRBV10-1 - TRBJ1-1
CASSRQGLTDTQYF TGTGCCAGCAGCCGACAGGGTTTAACAGATACGCAGTATTTT - TRBV7-9 TRBD1 TRBJ2-3
CASRDRGYNEQFF TGTGCCAGCCGGGACAGGGGATACAATGAGCAGTTCTTC - TRBV12-3/TRBV12-4 TRBD1 TRBJ2-1
CAHSPGTSGFSGANVLTF TGTGCCCACTCCCCCGGGACTAGCGGCTTCTCTGGGGCCAACGTCCTGACTTTC - TRBV30 TRBD2 TRBJ2-6
CASQAGARRGYTF TGTGCCAGCCAGGCTGGGGCACGGCGGGGCTACACCTTC once TRBV12-3/TRBV12-4 - TRBJ1-2
CASSLEGLAINEQFF TGTGCCAGCAGTCTCGAAGGACTAGCTATCAATGAGCAGTTCTTC few TRBV5-5 TRBD2 TRBJ2-1
CASRRRTVGSYEQYF TGTGCCAGCAGACGCCGGACAGTGGGGAGCTACGAGCAGTACTTC once TRBV6-5 - TRBJ2-7
CASSRTSGAGGAYEQYF TGTGCCAGCAGCCGTACTAGTGGGGCGGGGGGTGCCTACGAGCAGTACTTC - TRBV11-3 TRBD2 TRBJ2-7
CSASLAGNKQETQYF TGCAGTGCTAGTCTCGCGGGGAACAAACAAGAGACCCAGTACTTC - TRBV20-1 - TRBJ2-5
CASSYIREDTEAFF TGTGCCAGCAGTTACATTAGGGAGGACACTGAAGCTTTCTTT - TRBV6-2/TRBV6-3 - TRBJ1-1
CASMGGDETQYF TGTGCCAGCATGGGGGGTGATGAGACCCAGTACTTC - TRBV6-6 - TRBJ2-5
CASSYSLADTQYF TGTGCCAGCAGTTACTCACTAGCAGATACGCAGTATTTT - TRBV6-5 - TRBJ2-3
CASSPWGQGREKTEAFF TGTGCCAGCAGCCCATGGGGGCAGGGAAGGGAGAAAACTGAAGCTTTCTTT - TRBV11-2 - TRBJ1-1
CAWTRKRDWYTDTQYF TGTGCCTGGACCCGAAAAAGGGACTGGTACACAGATACGCAGTATTTT - TRBV30 - TRBJ2-3
CASSTNLVTETQYF TGCGCCAGCAGCACAAACCTAGTGACGGAGACCCAGTACTTC - TRBV5-1 - TRBJ2-5
CASSIFTGTGYPDTQYF TGTGCCAGTAGTATATTCACCGGGACAGGGTACCCAGATACGCAGTATTTT once TRBV19 TRBD1 TRBJ2-3
CASSPRQVNNEKLFF TGTGCCAGCTCACCACGACAGGTCAATAATGAAAAACTGTTTTTT - TRBV18 - TRBJ1-4
CASSLTGIGTDTQYF TGTGCCAGCAGTCTAACAGGGATCGGAACAGATACGCAGTATTTT few TRBV6-6 - TRBJ2-3
CAIRLGTGELVPLHF TGTGCCATCAGACTAGGGACAGGGGAGTTGGTACCCCTCCACTTT - TRBV10-3 TRBD1 TRBJ1-6
CASSQVSETQYF TGTGCCAGCAGCCAAGTATCGGAGACCCAGTACTTC - TRBV14 - TRBJ2-5
CASSQGIGRAYEQYF TGTGCCAGCAGCCAAGGAATCGGCAGGGCCTACGAGCAGTACTTC once TRBV3-1/TRBV3-2 - TRBJ2-7
CASSSGETQYF TGTGCCAGCAGCTCCGGGGAGACCCAGTACTTC once TRBV5-4 - TRBJ2-5
CAINGGTGVGNTIYF TGTGCCATCAACGGAGGGACAGGGGTAGGAAACACCATATATTTT - TRBV10-3 TRBD1 TRBJ1-3
CASSYGGQLQETQYF TGTGCCAGCAGTTACGGGGGACAGCTACAAGAGACCCAGTACTTC once TRBV6-6 TRBD1 TRBJ2-5
CATSRDLNKQETQYF TGTGCCACCAGCAGAGATTTGAACAAGCAAGAGACCCAGTACTTC - TRBV15 - TRBJ2-5
CAISRANSGNTIYF TGTGCCATCTCGCGGGCGAACTCTGGAAACACCATATATTTT - TRBV10-3 - TRBJ1-3
CAWGPGQGYEKLFF TGTGCCTGGGGACCGGGACAGGGATATGAAAAACTGTTTTTT - TRBV30 TRBD1 TRBJ1-4
CASRKTGRETQYF TGTGCCAGCCGGAAGACAGGGCGAGAGACCCAGTACTTC - TRBV6-5 TRBD1 TRBJ2-5
CASSQDTRGMVDTQYF TGCGCCAGCAGCCAAGATACCCGGGGGATGGTAGATACGCAGTATTTT - TRBV4-1 - TRBJ2-3
CASSPGTALNEKLFF TGTGCCAGTAGTCCTGGGACAGCACTTAATGAAAAACTGTTTTTT - TRBV19 TRBD1 TRBJ1-4
CASSSRPDGDPFF TGTGCCAGCAGCTCCCGGCCCGACGGGGATCCGTTCTTC - TRBV7-3 - TRBJ2-1
CASSDRRFPYEQYF TGTGCCAGCAGTGACAGGCGCTTCCCCTACGAGCAGTACTTC - TRBV2 - TRBJ2-7
CAISDSSGGAGSYNEQFF TGTGCCATCAGTGACTCTAGCGGGGGGGCCGGCTCCTACAATGAGCAGTTCTTC - TRBV10-3 TRBD2 TRBJ2-1
CASSLQGRGYTF TGTGCCAGCAGCCTACAGGGTCGGGGCTACACCTTC - TRBV6-5 - TRBJ1-2
CASSLAAGPLETQYF TGTGCCAGCAGCTTAGCGGCAGGGCCCCTGGAGACCCAGTACTTC - TRBV7-6 - TRBJ2-5
CAVRAGTYEQYF TGTGCCGTACGGGCGGGAACCTACGAGCAGTACTTC - TRBV10-3 - TRBJ2-7
CASNLQGGHGYTF TGTGCCAGCAACCTACAGGGGGGCCATGGCTACACCTTC - TRBV6-6 TRBD1 TRBJ1-2
CASSDQVVKPEAFF TGTGCCAGCAGTGATCAGGTAGTAAAGCCTGAAGCTTTCTTT - TRBV2 - TRBJ1-1
CASSIVGASGYTF TGTGCCAGCAGCATCGTGGGGGCCTCCGGCTACACCTTC - TRBV5-6 - TRBJ1-2
CAWSAGQGMGTDTQYF TGTGCCTGGAGTGCCGGACAGGGGATGGGCACAGATACGCAGTATTTT - TRBV30 TRBD1 TRBJ2-3
CASSSYPTGQPYGYTF TGTGCCAGCAGCTCCTATCCCACTGGACAGCCCTATGGCTACACCTTC - TRBV5-5 - TRBJ1-2
CASSSPGQGYGYTF TGTGCCAGCAGCTCCCCGGGACAGGGCTATGGCTACACCTTC - TRBV7-9 TRBD1 TRBJ1-2
CASSGTGGEQFF TGTGCCAGCAGCGGGACAGGGGGTGAGCAGTTCTTC - TRBV7-3 TRBD1 TRBJ2-1
CASRREGAGGLGEQFF TGTGCCAGCAGACGGGAGGGAGCGGGGGGGCTCGGTGAGCAGTTCTTC - TRBV11-3 TRBD2 TRBJ2-1
CASSQFDRGRGQPQHF TGCGCCAGCAGTCAGTTCGACAGGGGGCGAGGACAGCCCCAGCATTTT - TRBV23-1 TRBD1 TRBJ1-5
CASSFTGRTDYEQYF TGTGCCAGCAGCTTTACGGGAAGAACAGACTACGAGCAGTACTTC few TRBV7-9 - TRBJ2-7
CASSYSGQGFGYTF TGTGCCAGCAGTTACTCGGGACAGGGTTTTGGCTACACCTTC - TRBV6-2/TRBV6-3 TRBD1 TRBJ1-2
CASSLVPGGTDTQYF TGCGCCAGCAGCTTGGTTCCGGGGGGAACAGATACGCAGTATTTT - TRBV5-1 TRBD2 TRBJ2-3
CASSGGQGAIITFSETQYF TGTGCCAGCAGCGGGGGACAGGGGGCCATTATAACATTTTCAGAGACCCAGTACTTC - TRBV9 TRBD1 TRBJ2-5
CAWSAGQAAFF TGTGCCTGGAGTGCTGGGCAGGCGGCTTTCTTT once TRBV30 - TRBJ1-1
CASSPGGQFNTGELFF TGTGCCAGCAGCCCCGGTGGACAGTTCAACACCGGGGAGCTGTTTTTT few TRBV9 - TRBJ2-2
CASSQEWGRVMQETQYF TGCGCCAGCAGCCAAGAATGGGGCAGGGTGATGCAAGAGACCCAGTACTTC - TRBV4-3 - TRBJ2-5